Sequencing of this T cell receptor (beta chain) was carried out in a study of blood T cell repertoires in COVID-19. Study context: The United States, Italy and Spain supplied acute and convalescent COVID-19 samples. Sources were T cells, B-cell-depleted T cells, or PBMCs; the material itself was cDNA or gDNA.

Enrollees, 18 to 89 years old, lived in around 23 US areas. Sequencing used immunoSEQ multiplex PCR; TCRdb keeps in-frame clones, though not all of them. The sample shows around 280,000 clones, around 90% of them seen only once. Comments on this clone: In the same sample, other DNA sequences code for this CDR3.

The sequenced sample was PBMCs or T cells enriched from blood (not recorded which). The source is a woman in her 40s who had recovered from COVID-19.

The CDR3 here is CASSISNYGYTF. In DNA, the CDR3 is TGTGCCAGCAGTATATCTAACTATGGCTACACCTTC. V and J are TRBV6-2 or TRBV6-3 and TRBJ1-2, with D unresolved. The V gene lost 5 bases and the J gene lost 0 bases, with 4 bases spanning the gap. CDR1 and CDR2 from the germline V gene are MNHEY and SVGEGT. CDR3 size: 12 residues.